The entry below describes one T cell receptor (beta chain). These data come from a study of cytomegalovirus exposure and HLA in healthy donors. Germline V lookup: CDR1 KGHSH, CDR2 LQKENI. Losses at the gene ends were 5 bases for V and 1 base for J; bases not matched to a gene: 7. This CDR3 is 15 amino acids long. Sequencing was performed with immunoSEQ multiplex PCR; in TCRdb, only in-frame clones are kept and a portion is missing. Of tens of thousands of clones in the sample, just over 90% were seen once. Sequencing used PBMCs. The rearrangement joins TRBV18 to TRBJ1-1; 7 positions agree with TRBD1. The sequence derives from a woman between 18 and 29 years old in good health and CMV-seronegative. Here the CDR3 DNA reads TGTGCCAGCTCAAGACAGGGAGTTCGGAACACTGAAGCTTTCTTT. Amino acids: CASSRQGVRNTEAFF. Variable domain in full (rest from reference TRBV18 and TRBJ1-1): NAGVMQNPRHLVRRRGQEARLRCSPMKGHSHVYWYRQLPEEGLKFMVYLQKENIIDESGMPKERFSAEFPKEGPSILRIQQVVRGDSAAYFCASSRQGVRNTEAFFGQGTRLTVV.